These T cell receptor beta chains were read from a single sample in a study of shared clonotypes between healthy human individuals. Sequenced by immunoSEQ multiplex PCR; TCRdb stores in-frame clones only, minus some. The sample yields roughly 2,500,000 clones, 93% seen once. Sequenced sample: naive CD4+ T cells from PBMCs. The receptors stem from a man aged 18-30 years in good health. Some clones in this sample may be carry-over from other donors' samples. The CDR3 runs from the conserved cysteine through the conserved F or W. The D gene is left open where the match is weak. Some rows mark clone size as missing; the rest say once, few, many or name a class of expanded clone.

>TRBV7-2|.|.|TRBJ1-3
CASRAQNGNTIYF
TGTGCCAGCAGGGCCCAAAATGGAAACACCATATATTTT
>TRBV10-1|.|.|TRBJ2-5
CASSELGETQYF
TGCGCCAGCAGTGAGCTGGGAGAGACCCAGTACTTC
>TRBV19|.|.|TRBJ2-3
CASGLGEADTQYF
TGTGCCAGTGGGCTAGGGGAGGCAGATACGCAGTATTTT
>TRBV6-4|.|.|TRBJ2-2
CASRRSTNTGELFF
TGTGCCAGCAGGAGAAGTACGAACACCGGGGAGCTGTTTTTT
>TRBV7-2|.|TRBD2|TRBJ2-7
CASSSTASGRYEQYF
TGTGCCAGCAGCTCTACGGCCAGCGGGAGATACGAGCAGTACTTC
>TRBV5-1|.|TRBD2|TRBJ2-1
CASSLDASGGDEQFF
TGCGCCAGCAGCTTGGATGCTAGCGGAGGTGATGAGCAGTTCTTC
>TRBV18|.|.|TRBJ2-1
CASSLTQGAGEQFF
TGTGCCAGCTCACTAACACAGGGAGCGGGTGAGCAGTTCTTC
>TRBV29-1|.|TRBD1|TRBJ1-2
CSVEGTGRIYGYTF
TGCAGCGTTGAAGGGACAGGGCGTATCTATGGCTACACCTTC
>TRBV6-4|.|.|TRBJ2-3
CASSAFPGRGHGYTQYF
TGTGCCAGCAGTGCCTTCCCTGGAAGGGGCCATGGATATACGCAGTATTTT
>TRBV5-1|.|.|TRBJ1-3
CASSLAPRAGNTIYF
TGCGCCAGCAGCTTGGCACCGCGGGCTGGAAACACCATATATTTT
>TRBV6-5|.|.|TRBJ2-5
CASSYSYQQETQYF
TGTGCCAGCAGTTACTCATATCAACAAGAGACCCAGTACTTC
>TRBV4-2|.|TRBD2|TRBJ2-3
CASSQKRASGTDTQYF
TGTGCCAGCAGCCAAAAAAGGGCTAGCGGGACAGATACGCAGTATTTT
>TRBV6-5|.|.|TRBJ2-1
CASSYYDGGSYNEQFF
TGTGCCAGCAGTTACTACGACGGGGGCTCCTACAATGAGCAGTTCTTC
>TRBV25-1|.|TRBD1|TRBJ2-7
CASSPGQGSREQYF
TGTGCCAGCAGTCCGGGACAGGGGTCGAGAGAGCAGTACTTC
>TRBV7-9|few|TRBD1|TRBJ2-2
CASSLEGWGTDNTGELFF
TGTGCCAGCAGCTTAGAAGGTTGGGGGACAGATAACACCGGGGAGCTGTTTTTT
>TRBV7-9|once|.|TRBJ2-4
CASSPNGVWDIQYF
TGTGCCAGCAGCCCTAATGGGGTGTGGGACATTCAGTACTTC